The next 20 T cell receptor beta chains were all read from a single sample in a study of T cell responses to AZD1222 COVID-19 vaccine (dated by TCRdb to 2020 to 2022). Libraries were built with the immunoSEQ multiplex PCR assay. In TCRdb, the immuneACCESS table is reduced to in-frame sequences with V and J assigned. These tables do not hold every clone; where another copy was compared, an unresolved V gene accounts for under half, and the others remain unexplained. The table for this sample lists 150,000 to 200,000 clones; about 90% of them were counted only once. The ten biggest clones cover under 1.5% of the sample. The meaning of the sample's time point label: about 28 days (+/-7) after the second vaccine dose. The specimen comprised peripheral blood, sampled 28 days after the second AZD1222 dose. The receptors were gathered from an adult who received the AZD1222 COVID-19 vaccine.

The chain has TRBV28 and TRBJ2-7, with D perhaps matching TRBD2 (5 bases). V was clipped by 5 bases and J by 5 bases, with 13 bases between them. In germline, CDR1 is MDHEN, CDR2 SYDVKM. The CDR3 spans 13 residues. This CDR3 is CASSPVAGDEQYF. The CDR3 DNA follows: TGTGCCAGCAGTCCGGTGGCCGGGGACGAGCAGTACTTC.

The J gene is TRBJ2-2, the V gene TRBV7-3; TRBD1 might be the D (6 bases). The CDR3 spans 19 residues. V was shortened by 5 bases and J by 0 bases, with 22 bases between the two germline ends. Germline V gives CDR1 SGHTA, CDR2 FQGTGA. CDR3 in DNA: TGTGCCAGCAGCCCCAAAGGGGGTAGGGGACACTCGAACACCGGGGAGCTGTTTTTT. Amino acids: CASSPKGGRGHSNTGELFF.

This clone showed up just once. CDR3 in amino acids: CASSPAHGSNQPQHF. DNA for the CDR3: TGTGCCAGTAGCCCGGCCCACGGGAGCAATCAGCCCCAGCATTTT. This sequence joins TRBV19 and TRBJ1-5; D unclear. Per germline, CDR1 LNHDA and CDR2 SQIVND (reference sequence). The CDR3 is 15 amino acids. The ends were cut back, 6 bases at V and 1 base at J, with 13 bases in the middle.

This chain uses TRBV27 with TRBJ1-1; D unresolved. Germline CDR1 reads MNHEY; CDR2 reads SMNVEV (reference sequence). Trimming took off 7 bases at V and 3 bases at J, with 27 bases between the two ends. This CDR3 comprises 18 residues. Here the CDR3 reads CASKLGGLTTVPDTEAFF. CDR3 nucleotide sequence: TGTGCCAGCAAACTTGGAGGGCTTACCACAGTTCCCGACACTGAAGCTTTCTTT.

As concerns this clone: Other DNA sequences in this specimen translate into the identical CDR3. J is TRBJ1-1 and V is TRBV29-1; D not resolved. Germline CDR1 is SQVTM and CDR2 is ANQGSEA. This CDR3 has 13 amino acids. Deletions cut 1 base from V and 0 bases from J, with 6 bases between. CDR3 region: CSVEVSLNTEAFF. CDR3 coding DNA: TGCAGCGTTGAAGTGTCATTGAACACTGAAGCTTTCTTT.

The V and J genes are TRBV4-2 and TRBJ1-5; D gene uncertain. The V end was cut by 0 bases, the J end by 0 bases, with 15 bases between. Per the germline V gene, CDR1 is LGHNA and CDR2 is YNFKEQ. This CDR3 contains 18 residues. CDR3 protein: CASSQDRGQYHSNQPQHF. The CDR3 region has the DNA TGTGCCAGCAGCCAAGATCGAGGGCAGTACCATAGCAATCAGCCCCAGCATTTT.

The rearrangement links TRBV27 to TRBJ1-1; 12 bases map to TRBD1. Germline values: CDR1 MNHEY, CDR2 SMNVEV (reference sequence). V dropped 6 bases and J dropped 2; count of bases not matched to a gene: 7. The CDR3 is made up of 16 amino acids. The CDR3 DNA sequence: TGTGCCAGCAGACTAGGGACAGGGGGCATAAACACTGAAGCTTTCTTT. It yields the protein CASRLGTGGINTEAFF.

The CDR3 DNA sequence: TGTGCCAGCAAAAGGACTAGCAGCAGTTCCTACAATGAGCAGTTCTTC. It codes for CASKRTSSSSYNEQFF. The chain couples TRBV19 to TRBJ2-1, with TRBD2 matching 8 bases. This CDR3 is 16 amino acids long. CDR1 LNHDA and CDR2 SQIVND come from the germline V gene (reference sequence). After removal of 9 bases from V and 1 base from J, the junction contained 11 bases not matched to a gene.

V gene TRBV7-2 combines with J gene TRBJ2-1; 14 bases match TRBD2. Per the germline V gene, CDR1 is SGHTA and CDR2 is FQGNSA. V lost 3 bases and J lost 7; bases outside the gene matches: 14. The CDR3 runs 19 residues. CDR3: CASSLITAWTSGGSNEQFF. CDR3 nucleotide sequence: TGTGCCAGCAGCTTGATCACTGCGTGGACTAGCGGGGGGAGTAATGAGCAGTTCTTC.

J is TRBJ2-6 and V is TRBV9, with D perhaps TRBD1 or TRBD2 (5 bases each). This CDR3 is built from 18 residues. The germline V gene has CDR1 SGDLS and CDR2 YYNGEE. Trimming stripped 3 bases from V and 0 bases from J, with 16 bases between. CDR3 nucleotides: TGTGCCAGCAGCGGAGCCCTGGGACGGCCCTCTGGGGCCAACGTCCTGACTTTC. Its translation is CASSGALGRPSGANVLTF.

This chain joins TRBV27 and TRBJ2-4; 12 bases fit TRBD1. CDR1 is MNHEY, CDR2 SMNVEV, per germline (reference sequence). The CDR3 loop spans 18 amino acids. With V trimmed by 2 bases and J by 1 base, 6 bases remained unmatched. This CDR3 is CASSLRGTGGLAKNIQYF. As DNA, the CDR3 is TGTGCCAGCAGTTTAAGAGGGACAGGGGGCCTGGCCAAAAACATTCAGTACTTC.

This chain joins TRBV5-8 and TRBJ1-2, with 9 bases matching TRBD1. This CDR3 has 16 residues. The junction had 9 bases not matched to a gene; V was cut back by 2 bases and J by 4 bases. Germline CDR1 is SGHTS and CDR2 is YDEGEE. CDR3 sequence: CASSLSGTGNFYGYTF. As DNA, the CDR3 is TGTGCCAGCAGCTTATCCGGGACAGGGAACTTCTATGGCTACACCTTC.

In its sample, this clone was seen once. The CDR3 here is CASSSGTGINEQFF. In DNA, the CDR3 is TGCGCCAGCAGCTCCGGGACAGGTATCAATGAGCAGTTCTTC. The chain is built from TRBV5-1 and TRBJ2-1; 8 bases line up with TRBD1. The CDR3 consists of 14 residues. With V trimmed by 3 bases and J by 6 bases, 5 bases remained unmatched. From germline, CDR1 is SGHRS and CDR2 YFSETQ. Variable domain in full (rest from reference TRBV5-1 and TRBJ2-1): KAGVTQTPRYLIKTRGQQVTLSCSPISGHRSVSWYQQTPGQGLQFLFEYFSETQRNKGNFPGRFSGRQFSNSRSEMNVSTLELGDSALYLCASSSGTGINEQFFGPGTRLTVL.

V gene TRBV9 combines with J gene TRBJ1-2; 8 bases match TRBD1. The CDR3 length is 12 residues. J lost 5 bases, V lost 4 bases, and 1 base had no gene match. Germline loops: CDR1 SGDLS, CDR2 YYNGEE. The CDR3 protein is CASSNRGYGYTF. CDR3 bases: TGTGCCAGCAGCAACAGGGGGTATGGCTACACCTTC.

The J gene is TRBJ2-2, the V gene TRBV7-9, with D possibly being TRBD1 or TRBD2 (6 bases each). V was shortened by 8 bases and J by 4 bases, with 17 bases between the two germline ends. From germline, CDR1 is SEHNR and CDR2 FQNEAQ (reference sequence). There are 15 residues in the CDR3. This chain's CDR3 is CASPPGGPTTGELFF. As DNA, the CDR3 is TGTGCCAGCCCCCCTGGGGGGCCCACCACCGGGGAGCTGTTTTTT.

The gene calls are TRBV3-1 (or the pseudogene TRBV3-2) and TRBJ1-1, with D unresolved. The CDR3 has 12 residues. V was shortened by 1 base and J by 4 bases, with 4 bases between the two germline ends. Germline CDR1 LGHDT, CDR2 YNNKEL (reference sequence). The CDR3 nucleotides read TGTGCCAGCAGCCAAGGGGTCACTGAAGCTTTCTTT. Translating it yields CASSQGVTEAFF.

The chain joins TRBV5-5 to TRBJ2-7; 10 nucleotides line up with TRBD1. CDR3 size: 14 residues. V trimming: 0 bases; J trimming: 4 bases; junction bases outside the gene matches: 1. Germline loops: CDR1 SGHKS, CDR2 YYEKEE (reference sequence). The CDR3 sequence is CASSLGQGAYEQYF. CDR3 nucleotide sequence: TGTGCCAGCAGCTTGGGACAGGGGGCGTACGAGCAGTACTTC. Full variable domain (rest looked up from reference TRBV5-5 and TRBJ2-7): DAGVTQSPTHLIKTRGQQVTLRCSPISGHKSVSWYQQVLGQGPQFIFQYYEKEERGRGNFPDRFSARQFPNYSSELNVNALLLGDSALYLCASSLGQGAYEQYFGPGTRLTVT.

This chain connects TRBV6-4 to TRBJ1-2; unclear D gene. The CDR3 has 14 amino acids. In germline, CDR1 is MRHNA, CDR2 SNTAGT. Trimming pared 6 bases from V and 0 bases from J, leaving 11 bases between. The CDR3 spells CASSPTYSNYGYTF. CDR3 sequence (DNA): TGTGCCAGCAGCCCAACTTACTCTAACTATGGCTACACCTTC.

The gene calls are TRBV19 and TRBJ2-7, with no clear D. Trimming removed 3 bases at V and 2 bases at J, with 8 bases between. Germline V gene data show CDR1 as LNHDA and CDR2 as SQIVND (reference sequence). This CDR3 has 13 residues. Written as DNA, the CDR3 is TGTGCCAGTAGTATGGGCAGAACCTACGAGCAGTACTTC. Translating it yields CASSMGRTYEQYF.

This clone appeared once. Here the CDR3 reads CASRASPGTYISAGNQPQHF. Written as DNA, the CDR3 is TGTGCCAGCAGGGCCAGCCCCGGGACCTACATTAGTGCGGGCAATCAGCCCCAGCATTTT. The chain employs TRBV2 and TRBJ1-5, with a weak D call TRBD1 (5 bases). The V end was cut by 6 bases, the J end by 2 bases, with 29 bases between. This CDR3 is built from 20 residues. The germline V gene encodes CDR1 SNHLY and CDR2 FYNNEI.